This TCR beta chain is drawn from a study of tumor and adjacent non-tumor tissue in lung cancer. TCRbeta libraries were built with three rounds of nested PCR, modified from ARM-PCR. TCRdb re-analysed the multiplex PCR reads in MiXCR, keeping a single row per CDR3 protein. The sample holds 120,000 or so distinct CDR3 sequences; over 65% are singletons and the top ten take roughly 13%. This sample's RNA came from whole unsorted tissue. Turning to this clonotype: A junction boundary mismatches the germline segment, possibly from a read error.

Germline CDR1 is SGHAT and CDR2 is FQNNGV. The CDR3 runs to 15 residues. What was sequenced was lung tumor tissue. The J gene is TRBJ2-4, the V gene TRBV11-2, with D possibly TRBD2 on 7 matching bases. The clonotype originates from a young man with non-small cell lung cancer. The CDR3 sequence: CASSLDSKGDYIQYF. The CDR3 nucleotides are TGTGCCAGCAGCTTAGATTCCAAGGGGGACTACATCCAGTACTTC.